The present T cell receptor beta chain was sequenced within a study of shared clonotypes between healthy human individuals. Study findings and constraints: The small donor group covered limited genetic and exposure diversity.

Source study methods: Junction-only immunoSEQ sequences carried no quality scores, so filtering differed. Generated by immunoSEQ multiplex PCR, the TCRdb table keeps only in-frame clones and is missing some. V and J calls plus clone size are reproduced from that table; the DNA served to infer D and trimming. Of 1,500,000 or so clones in the sample, 96% were seen once. This clone was seen a single time. Its specificity is not known. This specimen includes other DNA sequences encoding the same CDR3. Those who donated were healthy HIV-negative adults, with no recent acute infections or vaccinations reported. V was shortened by 0 bases and J by 4 bases, with 5 bases between the two germline ends. The CDR3 length is 13 residues. Germline V gene data show CDR1 as SGDLS and CDR2 as YYNGEE.

This TCR derives from a man aged 30-40 years in good health. The sample taken for sequencing was naive CD4+ T cells sorted from blood. Sample subset: CD45RA+ positively selected. The rearrangement uses TRBV9 and TRBJ2-1; no clear D gene. The CDR3 DNA is TGTGCCAGCAGCGTAGCCGGGTACAATGAGCAGTTCTTC. Encoded protein: CASSVAGYNEQFF.